Listed below are T cell receptor beta chains from one sample, sequenced in a study of blood T cell repertoires in COVID-19. Data came from immunoSEQ multiplex PCR; TCRdb stores just in-frame clones and leaves some out. This sample yields approximately 150,000 clones, of which roughly 90% are seen a single time; over 0.75% belongs to the top ten. The sample comprised peripheral blood. The source of these receptors is a woman aged 45-65 years with acute or convalescent COVID-19. Each CDR3 is given with its conserved first and last residue. A D gene is named only where the DNA matches it firmly. Clone size appears in some rows only: once, few, many, or a class for an expanded clone.

d_gene	v_gene	abundance	j_gene	CDR3nt	CDR3aa
NA	TRBV27	NA	TRBJ1-2	TGTGCCAGCAGACCCCCCCGGGGTAACTATGGCTACACCTTC	CASRPPRGNYGYTF
NA	TRBV19	NA	TRBJ2-7	TGTGCCAGTAGCGACCTGGGCCACCGGGAGACCTACGAGCAGTACTTC	CASSDLGHRETYEQYF
TRBD1	TRBV27	few	TRBJ1-2	TGTGCCAGGTCGACAGGGACAAATAACTATGGCTACACCTTC	CARSTGTNNYGYTF
NA	TRBV7-2	NA	TRBJ2-7	TGTGCCAGCAGCTTGGGGGGTAACCGCTACGAGCAGTACTTC	CASSLGGNRYEQYF
NA	TRBV5-4	NA	TRBJ1-2	TGTGCCAGCAGCCCGGACAAGGACTACACTTATGGCTACACCTTC	CASSPDKDYTYGYTF
TRBD2	TRBV5-6	once	TRBJ2-2	TGTGCCAGCAGCATCGGACTAGGCTACCCCGGGGAGCTGTTTTTT	CASSIGLGYPGELFF
TRBD2	TRBV6-5	NA	TRBJ2-3	TGTGCCAGCAGGGACCCTAGCGGGGGTACGCAGTATTTT	CASRDPSGGTQYF
NA	TRBV5-5	NA	TRBJ2-7	TGTGCCAGCAGCTCAACAACATACGAGCAGTACTTC	CASSSTTYEQYF
NA	TRBV6-6	NA	TRBJ2-3	TGTGCCAGCAGCATCGTCCAAAGAGGCACAGATACGCAGTATTTT	CASSIVQRGTDTQYF
NA	TRBV7-2	NA	TRBJ2-1	TGTGCCAGCAGCCAAGCGGAACAGCAGTTCTTC	CASSQAEQQFF
TRBD1	TRBV11-1	NA	TRBJ1-1	TGTGCCAGCAGCTTGACAGGGGGGAGCACTGAAGCTTTCTTT	CASSLTGGSTEAFF
TRBD2	TRBV12-3/TRBV12-4	once	TRBJ2-4	TGTGCCAGCAGGCGGGGGGGCTTTGACATTCAGTACTTC	CASRRGGFDIQYF
NA	TRBV19	NA	TRBJ2-7	TGTGCCAGTAGTATAGATAGAAGTGGCTCCTACGAGCAGTACTTC	CASSIDRSGSYEQYF
NA	TRBV5-1	once	TRBJ2-2	TGCGCCAGCAGCTTGATTGCGGGGGCATCGAACACCGGGGAGCTGTTTTTT	CASSLIAGASNTGELFF
TRBD1	TRBV24-1	NA	TRBJ1-1	TGTGCCACCCGGACAGGTTGGGACACTGAAGCTTTCTTT	CATRTGWDTEAFF
TRBD1	TRBV5-1	NA	TRBJ1-1	TGCGCCAGCAGCTTGGATGACAGGGCTGAAGCTTTCTTT	CASSLDDRAEAFF
TRBD1	TRBV4-1	NA	TRBJ1-6	TGCGCCAGCAGCCAGTTCGTCTTAGACCCTAGGGGGCCGGGAAATTCACCCCTCCACTTT	CASSQFVLDPRGPGNSPLHF
NA	TRBV9	NA	TRBJ1-2	TGTGCCAGCAGGGGGGCCCTTAATGGCTACACCTTC	CASRGALNGYTF
TRBD2	TRBV5-1	NA	TRBJ2-1	TGCGCCAGCAGCTTAAGCGGGGGGTTTAATGAGCAGTTCTTC	CASSLSGGFNEQFF
NA	TRBV15	NA	TRBJ2-1	TGTGCCACCAGCAGAGATCCGGGATATGAGCAGTTCTTC	CATSRDPGYEQFF
NA	TRBV18	NA	TRBJ2-7	TGTGCCAGCTCACCATCCGGGTCCTACGAGCAGTACTTC	CASSPSGSYEQYF
NA	TRBV10-3	NA	TRBJ1-2	TGTGCCATCAGTGAGTCGGGGGGTGGCTACACCTTC	CAISESGGGYTF
TRBD2	TRBV9	NA	TRBJ2-5	TGTGCCAGCAGCTCTCAAGCGGGAGCGGAGACCCAGTACTTC	CASSSQAGAETQYF
NA	TRBV7-6	NA	TRBJ2-2	TGTGCCAGCAGCTTAGGTCAGGGATTGAACACCGGGGAGCTGTTTTTT	CASSLGQGLNTGELFF
NA	TRBV20-1	NA	TRBJ1-5	TGCAGTGCTAGTCGTCCGGACACTAAGCAGCCCCAGCATTTT	CSASRPDTKQPQHF
NA	TRBV15	NA	TRBJ1-5	TGTGCCACCAGGATGGGGGCATGGAATCAGCCCCAGCATTTT	CATRMGAWNQPQHF
TRBD2	TRBV11-3	NA	TRBJ2-1	TGTGCCAGCAGCTACGGGACTAGCGGAAATGAGCAGTTCTTC	CASSYGTSGNEQFF
NA	TRBV3-1/TRBV3-2	NA	TRBJ2-7	TGTGCCAGCAGCCAAGCCGCGGGAACCTACGAGCAGTACTTC	CASSQAAGTYEQYF
NA	TRBV6-5	once	TRBJ2-7	TGTGCCATTTCAAAGGACTATAACTCCTACGAGCAGTACTTC	CAISKDYNSYEQYF
NA	TRBV2	NA	TRBJ1-1	TGTGCCAGGGACTTGGGGAGTGAAGCTTTCTTT	CARDLGSEAFF
TRBD1	TRBV6-6	NA	TRBJ1-1	TGTGCCAGCACCCCGGACAGGGACACTGAAGCTTTCTTT	CASTPDRDTEAFF
NA	TRBV6-5	NA	TRBJ1-2	TGTGCCAGCACCTACGACAGCAACTATGGCTACACCTTC	CASTYDSNYGYTF
NA	TRBV24-1	NA	TRBJ1-3	TGTGCCACCAGTGATTACATGGGAAACACCATATATTTT	CATSDYMGNTIYF
TRBD2	TRBV15	NA	TRBJ2-1	TGTGCCACCAGCAGAGAAAGCGGGGGGGCGTACAATGAGCAGTTCTTC	CATSRESGGAYNEQFF
TRBD1	TRBV7-8	NA	TRBJ2-7	TGTGCCAGCAGCATGGGACAGGGGGCCTACGAGCAGTACTTC	CASSMGQGAYEQYF
TRBD1	TRBV5-6	NA	TRBJ2-7	TGTGCCAGCAGCCGGGGACAGTTGATGTTGTTC	CASSRGQLMLF
NA	TRBV20-1	NA	TRBJ1-2	TGCAGTGCTAGTCTCAATAGCTATGGCTACACCTTC	CSASLNSYGYTF
NA	TRBV30	NA	TRBJ1-2	TGTGCCTGGAGTGTTGGGGGGGAGGATGGCTACACCTTC	CAWSVGGEDGYTF
NA	TRBV30	NA	TRBJ1-2	TGTGCCTGGAGTGTAGGGGGGGAAGATGGCTACACCTTC	CAWSVGGEDGYTF
NA	TRBV5-1	NA	TRBJ1-3	TGCGCCAGCAGCTTGGCCACAGGCACCTCTGGAAACACCATATATTTT	CASSLATGTSGNTIYF
NA	TRBV19	NA	TRBJ2-6	TGTGCCAGTAGTATTCGGGTTGGGGCCAACGTCCTGACTTTC	CASSIRVGANVLTF
NA	TRBV5-8	NA	TRBJ2-3	TGTGCCAGCAGCCTTCAGGGGGGCCGCACAGATACGCAGTATTTT	CASSLQGGRTDTQYF
NA	TRBV19	NA	TRBJ1-1	TGTGCCAGTAGTGTCCAGGGTAGGGTATACACTGAAGCTTTCTTT	CASSVQGRVYTEAFF
NA	TRBV12-5	NA	TRBJ2-3	TGTGCTAGTGGTTCCCGTATAGCGCCCTCAGATACGCAGTATTTT	CASGSRIAPSDTQYF
TRBD1	TRBV27	NA	TRBJ1-2	TGTGCCAGCAGTTTATTGGTGGGAGACAGGGATTCCCCCCCAGGCTACACCTTC	CASSLLVGDRDSPPGYTF
NA	TRBV30	NA	TRBJ2-5	TGTGCCTGGAGTGTATCGCAAGGGAGAGAGACCCAGTACTTC	CAWSVSQGRETQYF
TRBD1	TRBV14	NA	TRBJ1-2	TGTGCCAGCAGCCAAGATAGCAGGGGGCGACCCTATGGCTACACCTTC	CASSQDSRGRPYGYTF
NA	TRBV13	NA	TRBJ1-1	TGTGCCAGCAGCTTAAGTCAGGGGACCACTGAAGCTTTCTTT	CASSLSQGTTEAFF
TRBD1	TRBV6-5	NA	TRBJ1-1	TGTGCCAGCAGGGAGGGACAGGCGAACACTGAAGCTTTCTTT	CASREGQANTEAFF
TRBD1	TRBV2	NA	TRBJ1-5	TGTGCCAGCAGGCCACTCACCGGGACAGGGCCCTCTTATCAGCCCCAGCATTTT	CASRPLTGTGPSYQPQHF
TRBD2	TRBV18	NA	TRBJ2-7	TGTGCCAGCACCGCCAGCGGGAGGGCCGCCTACGAGCAGTACTTC	CASTASGRAAYEQYF
TRBD2	TRBV9	NA	TRBJ2-3	TGTGCCAGCAGCGGTACTAGCGGCCTGATGGATACGCAGTATTTT	CASSGTSGLMDTQYF
TRBD1	TRBV28	NA	TRBJ1-2	TGTGCCAGCAGATCCGGACAGGGTCTAGGCTACACCTTC	CASRSGQGLGYTF
NA	TRBV21-1	NA	TRBJ1-1	TGTGCCAGCAGCACCAAGGACAGGGTCGGGACTGAAGCTTTCTTT	CASSTKDRVGTEAFF
NA	TRBV30	NA	TRBJ1-5	TGTGCCTGGAGCGTCAGGGGCCCTAGCAATCAGCCCCAGCATTTT	CAWSVRGPSNQPQHF
TRBD2	TRBV28	NA	TRBJ2-7	TGTGCCAGCCCTCCCCCCAGGCAGGGAGGGACCTACGAGCAGTACTTC	CASPPPRQGGTYEQYF
TRBD1	TRBV7-2	NA	TRBJ1-1	TGTGCCAGCAGCCCTGGGACAGGGGGCGCGAAGAGGACTGAAGCTTTCTTT	CASSPGTGGAKRTEAFF
NA	TRBV2	NA	TRBJ2-5	TGTGCCAGCAGTGAGGGGGGAGAGACCCAGTACTTC	CASSEGGETQYF
NA	TRBV7-3	NA	TRBJ2-2	TGTGCCAGCAGCTTACAGGGCTTGAACACCGGGGAGCTGTTTTTT	CASSLQGLNTGELFF